The 32 T cell receptor beta chains reported below all come from one sample, sequenced in a study of blood T cells in healthy people across ages. A J-beta primer mix and a sample-barcoded 5' primer were used in a second PCR of about 7 to 11 cycles. MiXCR, applied by TCRdb to the 5' RACE reads, yields one record per CDR3 protein. Among 700,000 to 900,000 distinct CDR3 sequences listed, 25% to 30% were seen once. This same sample was also taken into another study, of T cells of mothers and their children.

Sequencing was done on a sample of blood. These receptors originate from a boy between 10 and 17 years old in good health.

The genes are TRBV6-1 and TRBJ1-1; D is undetermined. The CDR3 length is 15 residues. CDR1 is MNHNS, CDR2 SASEGT, per germline. V lost 3 bases, J lost 4 bases, and 15 bases lay in between. The CDR3 nucleotides are TGTGCCAGCAGTGAGTTAGGCCCACTGGGCACTGAAGCTTTCTTT. Translating it yields CASSELGPLGTEAFF.

This clonotype has more than one count but fewer than ten. V usage is TRBV4-1 and J usage is TRBJ2-5; D may be TRBD2 (7 bases). Trimming left V 0 bases short and J 7 bases short, with 24 bases between. The CDR3 has 18 residues. CDR1 is MGHRA and CDR2 is YSYEKL in the germline V gene. This CDR3 reads CASSQDPTGGAVLGTQYF. The CDR3 nucleotides read TGCGCCAGCAGCCAAGATCCTACGGGGGGCGCGGTGTTAGGGACCCAGTACTTC.

The V call is TRBV18, the J call TRBJ2-7; 8 bases are a match to TRBD1. This CDR3 has 14 amino acids. CDR1 and CDR2 (germline): KGHSH, LQKENI. V was pared by 6 bases and J by 3 bases, with 7 bases of the junction left unmatched. CDR3 in amino acids: CASSSYGTGYEQYF. As DNA, the CDR3 is TGTGCCAGCTCGTCCTACGGGACAGGCTACGAGCAGTACTTC.

This clonotype has a handful of counts. The rearrangement links TRBV7-8 to TRBJ1-2; D possibly corresponds to TRBD1 (5 bases). The CDR3 has 14 residues. With 5 bases removed from V and 4 bases from J, the gap between germline ends came to 14 bases. Germline lookup yields CDR1 SGHVS and CDR2 FQNEAQ. The CDR3 coding sequence is TGTGCCAGCAGCCCCAGGGAGGGCTTCTATGGCTACACCTTC. Translating gives CASSPREGFYGYTF.

This clonotype has more than one count but fewer than ten. The V gene is TRBV14, the J gene TRBJ1-6; perhaps TRBD1 as D (5 bases). V lost 4 bases and J lost 12, with 13 bases in between. Germline V lookup: CDR1 SGHDN, CDR2 FVKESK. The CDR3 spans 13 residues. CDR3 protein: CASSRGTAGPLHF. In DNA, the CDR3 is TGTGCCAGCAGCCGAGGGACCGCCGGACCCCTCCACTTT. Based on the CDR3 plus reference TRBV14 and TRBJ1-6, the full variable domain is EAGVTQFPSHSVIEKGQTVTLRCDPISGHDNLYWYRRVMGKEIKFLLHFVKESKQDESGMPNNRFLAERTGGTYSTLKVQPAELEDSGVYFCASSRGTAGPLHFGNGTRLTVT.

There are a few counts of this clonotype. V is TRBV20-1 and J is TRBJ2-7, with TRBD1 as a possible D gene (6 bases). Trimming shortened V by 0 bases and J by 5 bases, and 14 bases separated the two germline ends. Germline V gene sequence: CDR1 DFQATT, CDR2 SNEGSKA (reference sequence). The CDR3 loop spans 14 amino acids. The CDR3 region is CSARDQQGAHEQYF. The CDR3 region has the DNA TGCAGTGCTAGAGATCAACAGGGTGCCCACGAGCAGTACTTC.

This clonotype was detected a few times. The gene calls are TRBV5-1 and TRBJ2-3; D remains ambiguous. The CDR3 totals 15 residues. From germline, CDR1 is SGHRS and CDR2 YFSETQ. The V end was cut by 0 bases, the J end by 6 bases, with 14 bases between. CDR3 DNA: TGCGCCAGCAGCTTGGCTGATGCTCAAACGGATACGCAGTATTTT. Its translation is CASSLADAQTDTQYF.

In its sample, this clonotype was seen a few times. V gene TRBV3-1 combines with J gene TRBJ2-1; TRBD1 matches at 7 bases. Gene TRBJ2-5 matches the end of the DNA better, so the J call may be wrong. Looked up from germline, CDR1 is LGHDT and CDR2 is YNNKEL (reference sequence). This CDR3 is 13 amino acids long. CDR3 loop: CASNPGTEETQYF. DNA of the CDR3: TGTGCCAGCAACCCCGGGACAGAAGAGACCCAGTACTTC.

This chain joins TRBV2 and TRBJ1-3, with 10 bases lining up with TRBD1. The CDR3 extends over 14 amino acids. CDR1 and CDR2 (germline): SNHLY, FYNNEI. V lost 3 bases to trimming and J lost 11 bases; unmatched junction nucleotides: 7. The CDR3 region is CASSDWGQGTAIYF. The CDR3 coding sequence is TGTGCCAGCAGTGACTGGGGACAGGGGACGGCCATATATTTT.

This chain joins TRBV20-1 and TRBJ1-4; a weak D match, TRBD1 (5 bases). V was pared by 4 bases and J by 3 bases, with 12 bases between. This CDR3 region has 14 residues. The germline gives CDR1 DFQATT, CDR2 SNEGSKA (reference sequence). As DNA, the CDR3 is TGCAGTGCTATGGGCGGGGCAGCTAATGAAAAACTGTTTTTT. It encodes CSAMGGAANEKLFF.

The CDR3 DNA sequence: TGCGCCAGCAGTCCGCTAGCGGCTGCTAGCACAGATACGCAGTATTTT. This gives the protein CASSPLAAASTDTQYF. The rearrangement uses TRBV10-1 and TRBJ2-3; 7 nucleotides align to TRBD2. CDR1 WNHNN and CDR2 SYGVQD come from the germline V gene (reference sequence). Trimming took 5 bases from V and 0 from J; bases not matched to a gene: 8. The CDR3 is 16 residues long.

This clonotype showed up just a few times. This rearrangement joins TRBV18 to TRBJ2-7, with D perhaps assigned TRBD1 or TRBD2 (5 bases each). CDR1 and CDR2 from the germline V gene are KGHSH and LQKENI. The CDR3 extends over 15 amino acids. Deletions cut 6 bases from V and 0 bases from J, with 15 bases between. CDR3 loop: CASSPGTVSSYEQYF. The DNA of the CDR3 is TGTGCCAGCTCCCCTGGGACGGTCAGCTCCTACGAGCAGTACTTC.

This sequence joins TRBV3-1 and TRBJ2-7, with D unclear. Between the trimmed V and J ends, which lost 0 bases and 6 bases, there was a span of 6 bases. Germline CDR1 is LGHDT and CDR2 is YNNKEL (reference sequence). The CDR3 has 12 residues. CDR3 sequence: CASSQDPREQYF. The CDR3 DNA reads TGTGCCAGCAGCCAAGATCCCCGCGAGCAGTACTTC.

This clonotype occurred a few times. The chain couples TRBV29-1 to TRBJ2-3; 8 bases match TRBD2. V trimming: 7 bases; J trimming: 5 bases; junction bases outside the gene matches: 14. In germline, CDR1 is SQVTM, CDR2 ANQGSEA. The CDR3 covers 15 residues. As DNA, the CDR3 is TGCAGCGCCGACTGGGCGGGGGGACCTAAAGATACGCAGTATTTT. Translating it yields CSADWAGGPKDTQYF.

This chain links TRBV30 with TRBJ2-5; 7 bases match TRBD1. V shed 1 base and J 2 bases; nucleotides not matched to a gene: 7. Germline V gene data show CDR1 as GTSNPN and CDR2 as SVGIG (reference sequence). This CDR3 region has 15 residues. The CDR3 DNA reads TGTGCCTGGAGTGCCAAGGGACAGAAACAAGAGACCCAGTACTTC. Its protein is CAWSAKGQKQETQYF.

The CDR3 DNA sequence: TGTGCCAGCAGCCAAAGGACAGGGGCTAGCTATGGCTACACCTTC. It translates to CASSQRTGASYGYTF. V usage is TRBV3-1 and J usage is TRBJ1-2; 9 bases are shared with TRBD1. CDR3 length: 15 residues. CDR1 and CDR2 (germline): LGHDT, YNNKEL (reference sequence). J gave up 4 bases and V 2 bases, and 5 bases lay outside the gene matches.

The V and J genes are TRBV15 and TRBJ2-7; possible D gene TRBD2, 5 bases. There are 17 residues in the CDR3. V was trimmed by 1 base and J by 2 bases, leaving 18 bases between them. CDR1 LNHNV and CDR2 YYDKDF come from the germline V gene (reference sequence). The DNA of the CDR3 is TGTGCCACCAGCAGAGGACGAGAGGGCCTCTATGCCTACGAGCAGTACTTC. As protein: CATSRGREGLYAYEQYF.

The V gene is TRBV5-1, the J gene TRBJ2-6, with 9 bases aligning to TRBD1. Trimming removed 4 bases from V and 1 base from J; junction bases left unmatched: 12. The germline V gene encodes CDR1 SGHRS and CDR2 YFSETQ. This CDR3 has 19 residues. The CDR3, as DNA: TGCGCCAGCAGCCGGGACGCGGGACAGGGAATTTCTGGGGCCAACGTCCTGACTTTC. Translated: CASSRDAGQGISGANVLTF.

The chain carries TRBV6-1 and TRBJ2-3, with D perhaps TRBD2 (5 bases). Trimming took 5 bases from V and 6 from J, leaving 18 bases between them. Germline V gene data show CDR1 as MNHNS and CDR2 as SASEGT. The CDR3 consists of 15 residues. As DNA, the CDR3 is TGTGCCAGCAGTCTCGGAGGTAGTGTTTCGGATACGCAGTATTTT. Translation: CASSLGGSVSDTQYF.

The gene calls are TRBV12-3 or TRBV12-4 and TRBJ1-2; maybe TRBD1 (5 bases). With 7 bases removed from V and 7 bases from J, the gap between germline ends came to 16 bases. The CDR3 is 13 residues long. The CDR3 coding sequence is TGTGCCAGCACCATAGATGGGGCGACTGGCTACACCTTC. Translation: CASTIDGATGYTF.

This clonotype was seen a handful of times. The chain's CDR3 is CATSRVPLWAGSGSPLHF. The CDR3 bases are TGTGCCACCAGCAGAGTGCCCCTCTGGGCGGGCTCGGGTTCACCCCTCCACTTT. This chain connects TRBV15 to TRBJ1-6, with D unclear. The V gene lost 1 base and the J gene lost 9 bases, with 22 bases spanning the gap. Germline loops: CDR1 LNHNV, CDR2 YYDKDF (reference sequence). The CDR3 extends over 18 amino acids.

This clonotype was observed many times. V gene TRBV12-3 or TRBV12-4 combines with J gene TRBJ2-2; no clear D gene. Trimming shortened V by 7 bases and J by 7 bases, and 10 bases separated the two germline ends. The CDR3 contains 12 residues. As DNA, the CDR3 is TGTGCCAGCACCTCCCCAGGCGGGGAGCTGTTTTTT. Its translation: CASTSPGGELFF.

This clonotype was recorded a few times. V and J are TRBV28 and TRBJ2-5; D is possibly TRBD2 (7 bases). Germline values: CDR1 MDHEN, CDR2 SYDVKM. This CDR3 comprises 16 residues. Trimming removed 2 bases at V and 5 bases at J, with 18 bases between. The CDR3, as DNA: TGTGCCAGCAGTTTACTGGGCGGGGGCCCTGGGGAGACCCAGTACTTC. Translated: CASSLLGGGPGETQYF.

V and J are TRBV7-9 and TRBJ2-5; D tentatively fits TRBD1 or TRBD2 (5 bases each). This CDR3 has 15 amino acids. The V gene lost 3 bases and the J gene lost 1 base, with 12 bases spanning the gap. CDR1 is SEHNR and CDR2 is FQNEAQ in the germline V gene (reference sequence). The CDR3 here is CASSFPGALQETQYF. DNA of the CDR3: TGTGCCAGCAGCTTCCCCGGGGCCCTCCAAGAGACCCAGTACTTC.

The rearrangement joins TRBV6-2 or TRBV6-3 to TRBJ2-5; 15 bases fit TRBD2. With 6 bases clipped from V and 6 bases from J, the junction kept 11 bases outside the gene matches. The CDR3 has 17 amino acids. Germline lookup yields CDR1 MNHEY and CDR2 SVGEGT. The CDR3 region is CASSSGLAGGWRKTQYF. The CDR3 region has the DNA TGTGCCAGCAGCTCGGGACTAGCGGGGGGATGGAGAAAGACCCAGTACTTC.

This clonotype appeared a few times. One junction end disagrees with the germline gene, perhaps due to a read error. The chain carries TRBV7-9 and TRBJ2-5; 9 positions agree with TRBD1. Germline-derived CDR1 and CDR2 are SEHNR and FQNEAQ (reference sequence). The CDR3 loop spans 13 amino acids. The CDR3 loop reads CASSLGGGDREFF. DNA of the CDR3: TGTGCCAGCAGCTTAGGGGGCGGGGACAGGGAGTTCTTC.

About this clonotype itself: This clone may be a read error of a much larger clone one base away. The rearrangement uses TRBV20-1 and TRBJ2-2; 13 bases map to TRBD2. This CDR3 is 15 amino acids long. CDR1 and CDR2 from the germline V gene are DFQATT and SNEGSKA (reference sequence). Unmatched junction bases numbered 6, after V lost 4 bases and J lost 7 bases. DNA of the CDR3: TGCAGTGCTACAGGGACTAGCGGGGTTGTCGGGGAGCTGTTTTTT. Its protein product is CSATGTSGVVGELFF.

This chain connects TRBV7-9 to TRBJ2-5; unclear D gene. CDR1 and CDR2 from the germline V gene are SEHNR and FQNEAQ (reference sequence). V was clipped by 6 bases and J by 5 bases, with 13 bases between them. The CDR3 covers 13 residues. CDR3 DNA: TGTGCCAGCAGACTTAGCTTGGGGGAGACCCAGTACTTC. As protein: CASRLSLGETQYF.

Regarding this clonotype: At one end, the junction sequence differs from germline, possibly due to a read error. The V and J genes are TRBV7-7 and TRBJ1-1, with D uncertain. CDR1 is SSHAT and CDR2 is FNYEAQ in the germline V gene (reference sequence). The CDR3 runs 13 residues. CDR3 residues: CASSSGMRTEAFF. The CDR3 DNA follows: TGTGCTAGCAGCTCAGGCATGAGGACTGAAGCTTTCTTT.

The V gene is TRBV19, the J gene TRBJ1-1; D is undetermined. The CDR3 spans 15 residues. The V gene's germline CDR1 is LNHDA and CDR2 SQIVND (reference sequence). V was pared by 5 bases and J by 0 bases, with 13 bases between. CDR3 DNA sequence: TGTGCCAGTAGTTCGTCAAGGTCCCTGAACACTGAAGCTTTCTTT. Amino acid sequence: CASSSSRSLNTEAFF.

The genes are TRBV27 and TRBJ2-5, with 12 positions matching TRBD2. The V gene's germline CDR1 is MNHEY and CDR2 SMNVEV (reference sequence). V was pared by 2 bases and J by 3 bases, with 1 base of the junction left unmatched. The CDR3 totals 15 residues. CDR3 region: CASSLRTSGEETQYF. In nucleotides, the CDR3 is TGTGCCAGCAGTTTAAGGACTAGCGGGGAAGAGACCCAGTACTTC.

V and J are TRBV9 and TRBJ1-6; D unclear. The CDR3 is made up of 17 amino acids. Germline CDR1 SGDLS, CDR2 YYNGEE. V lost 4 bases and J lost 0, with 14 bases in between. The CDR3 DNA is TGTGCCAGCAGCCCAGGAGACCGGAGCTCCTATAATTCACCCCTCCACTTT. Encoded protein: CASSPGDRSSYNSPLHF.